This entry is about one T cell receptor (beta chain). This sample is drawn from a study of T-cell memory formation after mild COVID-19. At the level of the study: Each donor largely had its own TCR clusters.

CDR3 size: 12 residues. Trimming stripped 3 bases from V and 1 base from J, with 4 bases between. CDR1 SGDLS and CDR2 YYNGEE come from the germline V gene. Each CDR3 protein gets one entry after TCRdb re-called the 5' RACE reads with MiXCR. The sample holds approximately 570,000 distinct CDR3 sequences, more than 15% seen once. The clonotype originates from an adult woman who had mild COVID-19 (a few samples of this study predate the infection). Cell type and time point are not known. Sequencing was performed on PBMCs or a T cell subset sorted from them (not recorded which). V usage is TRBV9 and J usage is TRBJ1-1; D is uncertain. The CDR3 DNA is TGTGCCAGCAGCGGCCCGAACACTGAAGCTTTCTTT. Translated: CASSGPNTEAFF.